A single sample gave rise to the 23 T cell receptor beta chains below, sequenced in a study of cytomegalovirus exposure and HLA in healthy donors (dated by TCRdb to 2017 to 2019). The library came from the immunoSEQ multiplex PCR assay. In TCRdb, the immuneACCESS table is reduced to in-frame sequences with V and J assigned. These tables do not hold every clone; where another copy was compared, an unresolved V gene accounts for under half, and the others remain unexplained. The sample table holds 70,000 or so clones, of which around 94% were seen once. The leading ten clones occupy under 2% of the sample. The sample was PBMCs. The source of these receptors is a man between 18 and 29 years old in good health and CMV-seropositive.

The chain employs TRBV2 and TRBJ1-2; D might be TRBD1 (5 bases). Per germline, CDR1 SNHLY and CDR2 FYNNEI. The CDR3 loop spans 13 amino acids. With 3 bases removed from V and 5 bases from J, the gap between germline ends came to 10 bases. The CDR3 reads CASSDRTQYGYTF. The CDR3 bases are TGTGCCAGCAGTGACCGGACACAGTATGGCTACACCTTC.

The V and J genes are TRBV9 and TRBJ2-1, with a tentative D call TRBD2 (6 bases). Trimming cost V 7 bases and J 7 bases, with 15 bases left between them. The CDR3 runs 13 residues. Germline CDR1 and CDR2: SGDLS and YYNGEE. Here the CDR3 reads CASAEGPLNEQFF. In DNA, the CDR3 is TGTGCCAGCGCGGAGGGCCCGTTGAATGAGCAGTTCTTC.

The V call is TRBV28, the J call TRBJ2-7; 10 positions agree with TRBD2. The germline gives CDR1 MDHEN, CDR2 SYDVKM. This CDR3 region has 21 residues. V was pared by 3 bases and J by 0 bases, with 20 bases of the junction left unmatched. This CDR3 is CASSLGSPQGLAGVRSYEQYF. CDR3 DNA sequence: TGTGCCAGCAGTTTGGGATCACCTCAGGGGCTAGCGGGAGTCCGCTCCTACGAGCAGTACTTC.

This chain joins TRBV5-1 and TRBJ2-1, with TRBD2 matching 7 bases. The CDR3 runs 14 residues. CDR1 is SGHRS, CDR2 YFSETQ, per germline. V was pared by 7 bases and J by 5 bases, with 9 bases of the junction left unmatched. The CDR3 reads CASSAGPGDNEQFF. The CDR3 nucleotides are TGCGCCAGCTCAGCGGGACCTGGGGACAATGAGCAGTTCTTC.

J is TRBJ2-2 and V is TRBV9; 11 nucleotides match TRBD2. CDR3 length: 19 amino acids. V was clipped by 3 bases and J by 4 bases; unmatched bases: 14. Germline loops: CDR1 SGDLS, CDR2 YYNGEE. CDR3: CASSESPGTSGSLTGELFF. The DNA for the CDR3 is TGTGCCAGCAGCGAGAGCCCCGGGACTAGCGGCTCACTCACCGGGGAGCTGTTTTTT.

CDR3 DNA: TGTGCCACCAGGGACAGGTTGAACACTGAAGCTTTCTTT. Amino acid sequence: CATRDRLNTEAFF. V and J are TRBV27 and TRBJ1-1, with 8 bases lining up with TRBD1. The CDR3 has 13 residues. The V gene's germline CDR1 is MNHEY and CDR2 SMNVEV (reference sequence). Unmatched junction bases numbered 4, after V lost 10 bases and J lost 0 bases.

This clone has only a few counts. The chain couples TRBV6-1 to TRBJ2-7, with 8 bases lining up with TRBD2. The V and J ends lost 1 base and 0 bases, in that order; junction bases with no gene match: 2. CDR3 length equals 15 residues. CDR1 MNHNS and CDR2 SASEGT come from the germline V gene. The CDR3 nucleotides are TGTGCCAGCAGTGAAGATACTAGCGGCTCCTACGAGCAGTACTTC. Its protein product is CASSEDTSGSYEQYF.

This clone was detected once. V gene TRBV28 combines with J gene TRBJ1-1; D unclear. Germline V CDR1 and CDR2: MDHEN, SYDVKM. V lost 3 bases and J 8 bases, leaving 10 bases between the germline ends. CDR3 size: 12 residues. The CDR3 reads CASSLTRREAFF. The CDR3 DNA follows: TGTGCCAGCAGTTTGACACGGAGGGAAGCTTTCTTT. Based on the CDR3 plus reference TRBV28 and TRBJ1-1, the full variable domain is DVKVTQSSRYLVKRTGEKVFLECVQDMDHENMFWYRQDPGLGLRLIYFSYDVKMKEKGDIPEGYSVSREKKERFSLILESASTNQTSMYLCASSLTRREAFFGQGTRLTVV.

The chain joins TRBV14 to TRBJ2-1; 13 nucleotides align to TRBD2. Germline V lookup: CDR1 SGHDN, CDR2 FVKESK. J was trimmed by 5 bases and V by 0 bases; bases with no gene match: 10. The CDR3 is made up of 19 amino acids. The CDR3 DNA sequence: TGTGCCAGCAGCCAAGATGCCCTGGGGACTAGCGGGACTCACAATGAGCAGTTCTTC. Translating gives CASSQDALGTSGTHNEQFF.

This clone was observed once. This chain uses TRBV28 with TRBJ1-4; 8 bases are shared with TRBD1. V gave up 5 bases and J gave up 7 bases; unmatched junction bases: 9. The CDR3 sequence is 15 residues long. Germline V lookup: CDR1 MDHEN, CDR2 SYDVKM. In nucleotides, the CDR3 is TGTGCCAGCAGTACCCGGACAGGGCTGGGTGAAAAACTGTTTTTT. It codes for CASSTRTGLGEKLFF.

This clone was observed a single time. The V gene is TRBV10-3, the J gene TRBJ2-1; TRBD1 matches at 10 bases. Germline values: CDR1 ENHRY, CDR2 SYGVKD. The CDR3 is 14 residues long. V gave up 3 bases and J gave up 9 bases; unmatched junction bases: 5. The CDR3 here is CAISERDRGLEQFF. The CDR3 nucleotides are TGTGCCATCAGTGAACGAGACAGGGGGCTTGAGCAGTTCTTC.

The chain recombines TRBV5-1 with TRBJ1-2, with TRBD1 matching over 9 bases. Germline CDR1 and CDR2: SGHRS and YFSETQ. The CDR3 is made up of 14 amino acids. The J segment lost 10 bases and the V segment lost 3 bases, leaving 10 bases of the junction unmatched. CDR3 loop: CASSSEGTGSSYTF. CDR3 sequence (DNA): TGCGCCAGCAGCTCCGAGGGGACAGGGTCGTCCTACACCTTC.

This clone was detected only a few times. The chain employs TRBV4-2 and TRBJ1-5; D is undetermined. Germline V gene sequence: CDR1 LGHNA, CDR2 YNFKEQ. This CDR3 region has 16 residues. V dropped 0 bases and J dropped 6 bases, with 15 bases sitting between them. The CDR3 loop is CASSQDPGEGTQPQHF. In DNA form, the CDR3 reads TGTGCCAGCAGCCAAGATCCGGGCGAGGGAACTCAGCCCCAGCATTTT.

The CDR3 spells CASSTGGETQYF. DNA for the CDR3: TGTGCCAGCAGTACGGGGGGAGAGACCCAGTACTTC. J is TRBJ2-5 and V is TRBV11-3; TRBD2 agrees at 7 bases. Unmatched junction bases numbered 2, after V lost 6 bases and J lost 4 bases. Germline assignment: CDR1 SGHNT and CDR2 YENEEA. The CDR3 is 12 amino acids.

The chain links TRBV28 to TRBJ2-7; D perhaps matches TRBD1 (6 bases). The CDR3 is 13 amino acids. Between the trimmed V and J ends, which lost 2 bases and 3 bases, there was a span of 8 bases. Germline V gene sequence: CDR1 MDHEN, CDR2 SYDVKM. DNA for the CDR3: TGTGCCAGCAGTTTACAGGGGTTCTACGAGCAGTACTTC. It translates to CASSLQGFYEQYF.

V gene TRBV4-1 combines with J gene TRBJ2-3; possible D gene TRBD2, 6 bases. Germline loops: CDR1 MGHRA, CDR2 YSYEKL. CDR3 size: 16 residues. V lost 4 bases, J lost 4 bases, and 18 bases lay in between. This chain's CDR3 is CASSPRGSGGADTQYF. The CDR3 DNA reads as TGCGCCAGCAGCCCTCGGGGTAGCGGTGGTGCAGATACGCAGTATTTT.

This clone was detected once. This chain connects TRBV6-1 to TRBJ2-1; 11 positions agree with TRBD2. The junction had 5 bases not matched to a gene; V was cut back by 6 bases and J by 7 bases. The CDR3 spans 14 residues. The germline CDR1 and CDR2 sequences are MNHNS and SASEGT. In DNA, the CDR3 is TGTGCCAGCAGCGGGACTAGCGGATGGAATGAGCAGTTCTTC. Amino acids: CASSGTSGWNEQFF.

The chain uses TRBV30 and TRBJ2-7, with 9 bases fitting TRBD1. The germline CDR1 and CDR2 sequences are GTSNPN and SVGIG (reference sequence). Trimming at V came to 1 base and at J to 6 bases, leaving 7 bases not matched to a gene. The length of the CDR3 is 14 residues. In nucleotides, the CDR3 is TGTGCCTGGAGTGAGGGACAGGGTGCGTCCGAGCAGTACTTC. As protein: CAWSEGQGASEQYF.

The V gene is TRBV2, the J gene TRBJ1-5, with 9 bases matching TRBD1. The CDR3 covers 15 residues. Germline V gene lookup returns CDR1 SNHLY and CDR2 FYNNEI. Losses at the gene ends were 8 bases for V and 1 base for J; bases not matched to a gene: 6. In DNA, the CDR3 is TGTGCCAGCGGACAGGGGCGATCCAGCAATCAGCCCCAGCATTTT. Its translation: CASGQGRSSNQPQHF.

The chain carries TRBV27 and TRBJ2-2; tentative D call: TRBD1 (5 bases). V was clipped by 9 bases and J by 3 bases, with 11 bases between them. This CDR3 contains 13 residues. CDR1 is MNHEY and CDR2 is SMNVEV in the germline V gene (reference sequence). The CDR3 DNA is TGTGCCAGTCGAGTAGGGGACACCGGGGAGCTGTTTTTT. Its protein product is CASRVGDTGELFF.

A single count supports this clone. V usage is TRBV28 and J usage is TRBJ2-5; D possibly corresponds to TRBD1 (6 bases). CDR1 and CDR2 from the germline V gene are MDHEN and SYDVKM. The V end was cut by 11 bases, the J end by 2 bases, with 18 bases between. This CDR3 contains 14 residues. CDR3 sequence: CASSQGSGQETQYF. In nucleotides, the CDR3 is TGTGCCTCTAGCCAGGGGTCGGGGCAAGAGACCCAGTACTTC.

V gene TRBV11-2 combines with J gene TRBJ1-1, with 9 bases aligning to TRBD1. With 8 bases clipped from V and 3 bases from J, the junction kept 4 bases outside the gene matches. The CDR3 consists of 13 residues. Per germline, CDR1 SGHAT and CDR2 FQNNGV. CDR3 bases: TGTGCCAGCCGGCGACAGGGGGACACTGAAGCTTTCTTT. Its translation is CASRRQGDTEAFF.

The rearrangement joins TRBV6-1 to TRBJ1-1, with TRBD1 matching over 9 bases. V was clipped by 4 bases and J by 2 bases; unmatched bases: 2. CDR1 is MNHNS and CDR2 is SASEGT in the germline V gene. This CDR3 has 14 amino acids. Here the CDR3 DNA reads TGTGCCAGCAGTGGACAGGGGGTAAACACTGAAGCTTTCTTT. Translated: CASSGQGVNTEAFF.